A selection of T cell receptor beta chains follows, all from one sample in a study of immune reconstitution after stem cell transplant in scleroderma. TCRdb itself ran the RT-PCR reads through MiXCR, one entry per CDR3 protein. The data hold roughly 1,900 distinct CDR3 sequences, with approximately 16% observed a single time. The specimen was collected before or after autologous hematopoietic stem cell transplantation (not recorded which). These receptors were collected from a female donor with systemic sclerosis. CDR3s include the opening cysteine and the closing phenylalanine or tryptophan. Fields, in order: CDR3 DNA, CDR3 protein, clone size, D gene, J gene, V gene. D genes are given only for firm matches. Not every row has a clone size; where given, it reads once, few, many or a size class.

TGTGCCAGCAGCTTAGAACCTTCCTCTGGAAACACCATATATTTT | CASSLEPSSGNTIYF | . | . | TRBJ1-3 | TRBV7-2
TGTGCAAGTCGCTTAGCCGATACAGGGGCTTCAAACACTGAAGCTTTCTTT | CASRLADTGASNTEAFF | medium-sized | . | TRBJ1-1 | TRBV12-2
TGCGCCAGCAGCTCGGACGTACCCTACGAGCAGTACTTC | CASSSDVPYEQYF | few | . | TRBJ2-7 | TRBV5-1
TGTGCCAGCAGCTTAGCGCCAGGGTTGGCCTACGAGCAGTACTTC | CASSLAPGLAYEQYF | . | . | TRBJ2-7 | TRBV7-2
TGCGCCAGCAGCTTGGCCGTCCAGCATGAGCAGTTCTTC | CASSLAVQHEQFF | medium-sized | . | TRBJ2-1 | TRBV5-1
TGCGCCAGCAGGCCAGGGGGAGGGGGTTTCAATGAGCAGTTCTTC | CASRPGGGGFNEQFF | medium-sized | . | TRBJ2-1 | TRBV5-1
TGTGCCAGCAGCGTAGGGGTCGGGGACGGGAACGAGCAGTACTTC | CASSVGVGDGNEQYF | medium-sized | . | TRBJ2-7 | TRBV9
TGTGCCAGCAGTCTAAGGAGGGGGCCCCAGCATTTT | CASSLRRGPQHF | medium-sized | . | TRBJ1-5 | TRBV12-3/TRBV12-4
TGTGCCAGCAGCTTAGGTACTCTAGCTTCGTACGAGCAGTACTTC | CASSLGTLASYEQYF | few | . | TRBJ2-7 | TRBV7-2
TGTGCCAGCAGCCAAGGGGCAGGGTCCTGGGAGCTGTTTTTT | CASSQGAGSWELFF | medium-sized | . | TRBJ2-2 | TRBV3-1
TGCAGTGCTAGAGGGGAGCGGGGGAACTACAATGAGCAGTTCTTC | CSARGERGNYNEQFF | medium-sized | TRBD2 | TRBJ2-1 | TRBV20-1
TGTGCCAGCAGGAATACAGGGGGGGGCACTGAAGCTTTCTTT | CASRNTGGGTEAFF | few | TRBD1 | TRBJ1-1 | TRBV5-5
TGTGCCAGCAGCTACTTGGATAAAGCTTTCTTT | CASSYLDKAFF | . | . | TRBJ1-1 | TRBV7-2
TGCGCCAGTCAGCCGGTTATGAACACTGAAGCTTTCTTT | CASQPVMNTEAFF | few | . | TRBJ1-1 | TRBV10-1
TGTGCCAGCAGCTTAGACAGGGGATCACCCCTCCACTTT | CASSLDRGSPLHF | medium-sized | TRBD1 | TRBJ1-6 | TRBV7-6
TGCAGTGCTACCCCCCGGACTATAGATGAGCAGTTCTTC | CSATPRTIDEQFF | medium-sized | . | TRBJ2-1 | TRBV20-1
TGCAGTGCTAGAGATGGGGGGGAGGGGGAAAAACTGTTTTTT | CSARDGGEGEKLFF | . | . | TRBJ1-4 | TRBV20-1
TGTGCTAGCAGCTTAACCCCCCGGGAGACCCAGTACTTC | CASSLTPRETQYF | medium-sized | . | TRBJ2-5 | TRBV7-7
TGCAGCGCGGGGAGGGGGACGACCTACAATGAGCAGTTCTTC | CSAGRGTTYNEQFF | . | . | TRBJ2-1 | TRBV29-1
TGTGCCAGCAGCTTAGTCGAACAGAGTCTCAATCAGCCCCAGCATTTT | CASSLVEQSLNQPQHF | medium-sized | . | TRBJ1-5 | TRBV7-8
TGCGCCAGCAGCTCAGGACCGCGCGGGACAAGAAATTCACCCCCCCACTTT | CASSSGPRGTRNSPPHF | . | . | TRBJ1-6 | TRBV5-1
TGCGCCAGCAAGGACCCGGGACAGGGAATCTCACCCCTCCACTTT | CASKDPGQGISPLHF | large | TRBD1 | TRBJ1-6 | TRBV5-1
TGTGCCAGCAGTCCTGGGACAGGGAGAGCTTTCTTT | CASSPGTGRAFF | . | TRBD1 | TRBJ1-1 | TRBV6-1
TGTGCCAGCAGTGAACAGACCCACTATGGCTACACCTTC | CASSEQTHYGYTF | large | . | TRBJ1-2 | TRBV6-1
TGTGCCAGCAGTGCAGAAGAGGGAAATACGCAGTATTTT | CASSAEEGNTQYF | once | . | TRBJ2-3 | TRBV2
TGCGCCAGTGGTATCTCCGGGGGGAATGAGCAGTTCTTC | CASGISGGNEQFF | . | TRBD2 | TRBJ2-1 | TRBV4-3
TGTGCCAGCTCTACTCCGAGGGGTCCGGGAGGTCGCAATGAGCAGTTCTTC | CASSTPRGPGGRNEQFF | . | TRBD2 | TRBJ2-1 | TRBV18
TGTGCCAGCAGCTTAGGTGCAGGGACAGGGAACTATGGCTACACCTTC | CASSLGAGTGNYGYTF | . | TRBD1 | TRBJ1-2 | TRBV7-6
TGTGCCAGCAGCTTCGGAGGCGGGGGAGGGTTCTTT | CASSFGGGGGFF | large | . | TRBJ1-1 | TRBV5-5
TGTGCCAGCAGTATCCTGGACAGGAGGAACTATGGCTACACCTTC | CASSILDRRNYGYTF | medium-sized | TRBD1 | TRBJ1-2 | TRBV6-6
TGTGCCAGCAGCTTAGTCGGGGGGGCCAAAAACATTCAGTACTTC | CASSLVGGAKNIQYF | medium-sized | TRBD2 | TRBJ2-4 | TRBV7-2
TGTGCCTGGAGTACTACAGGGGTCAGTTCACCCCTCCACTTT | CAWSTTGVSSPLHF | . | TRBD1 | TRBJ1-6 | TRBV30
TGCAGTGCGAGGGGACTAGCGGGGGGGGGTACCCAAGAGACCCAGTACTTC | CSARGLAGGGTQETQYF | . | TRBD2 | TRBJ2-5 | TRBV20-1
TGTGCCAGCGGGTGGGGGCCCCACAATGAGCAGTTCTTC | CASGWGPHNEQFF | medium-sized | . | TRBJ2-1 | TRBV2
TGTGCCAGCCGGCCGTCGGGACAGGGTGTCGAAGGCTACACCTTC | CASRPSGQGVEGYTF | large | TRBD1 | TRBJ1-2 | TRBV6-5
TGTGCCAGCAGCCAAGAGACGGGGAGCTCCTACGAGCAGTACTTC | CASSQETGSSYEQYF | medium-sized | . | TRBJ2-7 | TRBV3-1
TGTGCCAGCAGCGTAAGCTCTAAGGTTCTCTCGCATGAGCAGTTCTTC | CASSVSSKVLSHEQFF | medium-sized | . | TRBJ2-1 | TRBV9
TGTGCCAGCAGCTTAGGAGGGGGCTCCTACGAGCAGTACTTC | CASSLGGGSYEQYF | large | . | TRBJ2-7 | TRBV7-6
TGCGCCAGCAGCTTACGAAGACCTAATGAAAAACTGTTTTTT | CASSLRRPNEKLFF | medium-sized | . | TRBJ1-4 | TRBV5-1
TGTGCCACCAGTGACCCGGACAGGAAGGCCGACAATGAGCAGTTCTTC | CATSDPDRKADNEQFF | . | TRBD1 | TRBJ2-1 | TRBV24-1
TGCAGTGCGCCCAGGGGAGATACGCAGTATTTT | CSAPRGDTQYF | few | . | TRBJ2-3 | TRBV20-1
TGCGCCAGCAGCACAGGGCCCCTCTATGGCTACACCTTC | CASSTGPLYGYTF | medium-sized | . | TRBJ1-2 | TRBV5-1
TGTGCCAGCAGCGTAGAAGGAACAGACGACGAGCAGTACTTC | CASSVEGTDDEQYF | medium-sized | . | TRBJ2-7 | TRBV9
TGCGCCAGCAGCCGAAACGGGTACGGTGAGCAGTTCTTC | CASSRNGYGEQFF | . | . | TRBJ2-1 | TRBV5-1
TGTGCCTGGAGTCCGGGATCTGCTAGCAATCAGCCCCAGCATTTT | CAWSPGSASNQPQHF | . | . | TRBJ1-5 | TRBV30
TGCAGTGCTGGAGAGGAGGGACTAGACACAGATACGCAGTATTTT | CSAGEEGLDTDTQYF | . | TRBD2 | TRBJ2-3 | TRBV20-1
TGCGCCAGCAGTTCCCCGAAGGGTCAGGCCTTAAATCAGCCCCAGCATTTT | CASSSPKGQALNQPQHF | few | . | TRBJ1-5 | TRBV23-1
TGTGCCAGTAGTAAAACAGGGCCGCAGCCCCAGCATTTT | CASSKTGPQPQHF | few | . | TRBJ1-5 | TRBV19
TGTGCCAGCAGCTTCCGGGGCACAGATACGCAGTATTTT | CASSFRGTDTQYF | . | . | TRBJ2-3 | TRBV7-9
TGTGCCAGCTCACCACCTAGCGGGGGGCTCTACAATGAGCAGTTCTTC | CASSPPSGGLYNEQFF | medium-sized | TRBD2 | TRBJ2-1 | TRBV18